Listed below are T cell receptor beta chains from one sample, sequenced in a study of OX40 agonist ivuxolimab in advanced cancers. Using immunoSEQ multiplex PCR, the repertoire was profiled, and TCRdb retains in-frame clones only, with some absent. The data show tens of thousands of clones, 85% to 90% seen once. Sequences were derived from CD4+ or CD8+ T cells sorted from blood, sampled in a trial of the OX40 agonist ivuxolimab. Every receptor here comes from an adult with an advanced solid tumor such as melanoma, head and neck, liver or kidney cancer. Both conserved end residues are part of each CDR3. D genes are given only for firm matches. A clone size is listed for some rows: how often the clone was seen (once, few, many), or a class if it is expanded.

j_call: TRBJ2-4; clone_size: NA; v_call: TRBV20-1; d_call: NA; cdr3_aa: CSARGPVQYF; cdr3_nt: TGCAGTGCTAGAGGGCCGGTTCAGTACTTC
j_call: TRBJ2-1; clone_size: NA; v_call: TRBV6-5; d_call: NA; cdr3_aa: CASSYGVGLFF; cdr3_nt: TGTGCCAGCAGTTACGGGGTGGGATTGTTCTTC
j_call: TRBJ1-4; clone_size: NA; v_call: TRBV5-8; d_call: TRBD1; cdr3_aa: CASSSGQAATNEKLFF; cdr3_nt: TGTGCCAGCAGCTCCGGACAGGCTGCAACTAATGAAAAACTGTTTTTT
j_call: TRBJ1-1; clone_size: once; v_call: TRBV5-1; d_call: NA; cdr3_aa: CASSLDGVSEAFF; cdr3_nt: TGCGCCAGCAGCTTGGACGGGGTCTCTGAAGCTTTCTTT
j_call: TRBJ1-1; clone_size: NA; v_call: TRBV27; d_call: NA; cdr3_aa: CASSFSWGTGYTEAFF; cdr3_nt: TGTGCCAGCAGTTTCAGTTGGGGGACTGGGTACACTGAAGCTTTCTTT
j_call: TRBJ2-2; clone_size: NA; v_call: TRBV14; d_call: NA; cdr3_aa: CASSRQVGNTGELFF; cdr3_nt: TGTGCCAGCAGCCGACAGGTCGGGAACACCGGGGAGCTGTTTTTT
j_call: TRBJ2-1; clone_size: once; v_call: TRBV6-1; d_call: TRBD2; cdr3_aa: CASSGDYPYNEQFF; cdr3_nt: TGTGCCAGCAGTGGGGACTACCCTTACAATGAGCAGTTCTTC
j_call: TRBJ1-4; clone_size: NA; v_call: TRBV5-1; d_call: NA; cdr3_aa: CASSSTAGSSEKLFF; cdr3_nt: TGCGCCAGCAGCTCCACGGCGGGGAGTTCGGAAAAACTGTTTTTT
j_call: TRBJ1-3; clone_size: NA; v_call: TRBV5-8; d_call: NA; cdr3_aa: CASSSTGFGDTIYF; cdr3_nt: TGTGCCAGCAGCTCGACAGGTTTCGGAGACACCATATATTTT
j_call: TRBJ2-1; clone_size: NA; v_call: TRBV6-1; d_call: NA; cdr3_aa: CAIYRGGAEQFF; cdr3_nt: TGTGCCATCTATAGGGGGGGTGCTGAGCAGTTCTTC
j_call: TRBJ1-1; clone_size: NA; v_call: TRBV6-1; d_call: TRBD1; cdr3_aa: CASSGQGVITEAFF; cdr3_nt: TGTGCCAGCAGTGGACAGGGGGTTATCACTGAAGCTTTCTTT
j_call: TRBJ2-1; clone_size: once; v_call: TRBV7-3; d_call: TRBD2; cdr3_aa: CASSLRTSGMNEQFF; cdr3_nt: TGTGCCAGCAGCCTACGGACTAGCGGGATGAATGAGCAGTTCTTC
j_call: TRBJ2-5; clone_size: NA; v_call: TRBV6-5; d_call: NA; cdr3_aa: CASSRFPRETQYF; cdr3_nt: TGTGCCAGCAGTAGATTCCCTCGAGAGACCCAGTACTTC
j_call: TRBJ1-1; clone_size: NA; v_call: TRBV19; d_call: NA; cdr3_aa: CASSSPHPRGADTEAFF; cdr3_nt: TGTGCCAGTAGTTCTCCTCACCCACGGGGGGCCGACACTGAAGCTTTCTTT
j_call: TRBJ1-2; clone_size: few; v_call: TRBV7-9; d_call: NA; cdr3_aa: CASSLEGANYGYTF; cdr3_nt: TGTGCCAGCAGCCTCGAAGGGGCTAACTATGGCTACACCTTC
j_call: TRBJ2-6; clone_size: NA; v_call: TRBV30; d_call: TRBD1; cdr3_aa: CAFFSRDRTSGANVLTF; cdr3_nt: TGTGCCTTTTTCTCCCGGGACAGAACCTCTGGGGCCAACGTCCTGACTTTC
j_call: TRBJ2-1; clone_size: NA; v_call: TRBV5-1; d_call: TRBD2; cdr3_aa: CASSSLAGGRYNEQFF; cdr3_nt: TGCGCCAGCAGCTCATTAGCGGGAGGGAGGTACAATGAGCAGTTCTTC
j_call: TRBJ1-1; clone_size: NA; v_call: TRBV5-1; d_call: NA; cdr3_aa: CASSLLKGDTEAFF; cdr3_nt: TGCGCCAGCAGCTTGTTAAAGGGAGACACTGAAGCTTTCTTT
j_call: TRBJ1-2; clone_size: NA; v_call: TRBV5-6; d_call: NA; cdr3_aa: CASSIQGSYGYTF; cdr3_nt: TGTGCCAGCAGCATACAGGGATCCTATGGCTACACCTTC
j_call: TRBJ1-5; clone_size: NA; v_call: TRBV30; d_call: NA; cdr3_aa: CAWSVEDQPQHF; cdr3_nt: TGTGCCTGGAGTGTTGAGGATCAGCCCCAGCATTTT